This T cell receptor beta chain appears in the sequencing data of a study of CD8+CD57+ T cells in acquired aplastic anemia. Study information: An average of approximately 3.2 ug of DNA was obtained from sorted CD4+ and CD8+ cells. Read counts for CD4+ cells (from healthy donors) averaged about 10.8 million. General study results and limits: A set of twenty-nine CD8+ CDR3 sequences was shared between patients and controls, and these sequences appeared highly expressed in patients. The study found no significant CD8+ Simpson's diversity difference between patients and controls.

Both TCR beta VDJ combination and CDR3 sequence profiling were carried out. Genomic DNA was the template for this profiling. TCRdb re-analysed the reads in MiXCR, keeping a single row per CDR3 protein. The table includes roughly 38,000 distinct CDR3 sequences, roughly three quarters detected once. Concerning this clonotype: Antigen specificity is unknown.

The germline V gene has CDR1 MNHNS and CDR2 SASEGT. CDR3 length: 15 amino acids. V was trimmed by 3 bases and J by 5 bases, leaving 17 bases between them. The origin of this receptor is a human donor in good health, serving as a control. The sample comprised sorted CD4+, CD8+, or CD8+CD57+ T cells (not recorded which) from PBMCs. The chain has TRBV6-1 and TRBJ2-7, with D tentatively TRBD2 (6 bases). The CDR3 bases are TGTGCCAGCAGTGATAGGCCCGGGGGACCCGACGAGCAGTACTTC. This translates into CASSDRPGGPDEQYF.